The entry that follows covers one T cell receptor beta chain sequence. This clone's antigen is unknown. Per-base quality was not reported, and no clone a single base away is much larger than it. The CDR3 starts with the cysteine, ends with the phenylalanine, and has 17 residues. Just CDR3 DNA is preserved here, 51 bases in frame from base 1. V has 4 bases trimmed and J has 0 bases trimmed; junction bases matching no gene number 7. According to the germline V gene (reference sequence), CDR1 reads SGHNT and CDR2 reads YYREEE. The cohort was made up of 500 to 800 healthy bone marrow donors. All cohort members were sampled while nominally healthy, although unrecorded immune exposures were likely present. The donor tested CMV seronegative and was one of the 352 seronegative cohort members. A peripheral blood sample was provided by each donor, and peripheral blood mononuclear cells were used for TCR beta sequencing. Genomic DNA extraction from the blood cell samples was performed with the Qiagen DNeasy Blood Extraction Kit.

Library preparation was by the immunoSEQ multiplex PCR assay. For the multiplex PCR, a mixture combining 60 forward primers for TCR Vbeta segments and 13 reverse primers for TCR Jbeta segments was used. Amplification of the CDR3 region of rearranged TCR beta genes was performed with a multiplex PCR assay on genomic DNA. Amplified TCR beta libraries were sequenced as 87-base-pair reads on the Illumina HiSeq System. Per the original workflow: A later analysis counted tens of millions of unique TCR beta chains across the roughly 700 repertoires, and approximately 11 million of these chains were shared by at least two donors. To remove PCR and sequencing errors, raw reads were error-corrected and collapsed into unique sequences using a nearest-neighbor algorithm that merged closely related sequences. V, D and J gene segments were assigned by aligning CDR3 sequences to IMGT reference sequences. For a sequence to be retained, a match of at least six nucleotides was required to both a V gene segment and a J gene segment. Rearrangements were classified as productive when the CDR3 lacked stop codons and remained in frame with V and J, and all other rearrangements were classified as non-productive. CDR3 was defined according to IMGT convention as the region running from the second conserved V-encoded cysteine to the conserved J-encoded phenylalanine. Sequences without an unambiguous match to a single V gene segment were excluded from the earlier analysis of 450 to 750 of the donors. In an earlier analysis of approximately 590 of the donors, a V segment was called functional when productive rearrangements were above 56.7%, and segregating when the standard deviation between donors exceeded 5%. To diagnose cytomegalovirus status from the catalog of TCR beta chain sequences, a statistical classification framework was built. In a later analysis, V and J genes were assigned by comparing TCR nucleotide sequences against IMGT/GENE-DB human TR gene sequences. A later analysis assigned CDR3 sequences and most-parsimonious VDJ recombination scenarios with the TCRdist pipeline. In a later analysis, each TCR beta chain was defined by its CDR3 amino acid sequence together with its V-gene family, and reads without a unique V-gene family were excluded. A later analysis removed 500 to 650 highly shared, low-generation-probability nucleotide sequences to deal with suspected cross-contamination and a sequencing artifact. For each public chain, a later analysis derived a clonal expansion index from normalized ranks of inferred template counts within each repertoire. Generation probabilities in a later analysis came from a VDJ recombination model fitted to out-of-frame rearrangements, and those results were checked against IGoR. In a later analysis, hypergeometric tests were used to score TCR-TCR, TCR-HLA and TCR-CMV co-occurrence, with a repertoire-size bias correction applied to TCR pairs. False discovery rates were estimated in a later analysis by permuting HLA or CMV assignments 20 times. In a later analysis, co-occurring TCRs were grouped with DBSCAN, and TCRdist sequence similarity was added when clustering was performed within HLA-allele-positive subsets. Repertoires with fewer than 30,000 or more than 120,000 public chains, plus five repertoires with anomalous nucleotide sharing, were excluded from co-occurrence clustering. In its TCRdb copy, this immuneACCESS table keeps in-frame sequences only and misses some clones. Where compared with another copy, unresolved V genes explain less than half of these, and the others have no known cause. V, J and clone size are taken as reported in that table, and D and trimming were inferred from the DNA itself. Here the sample has approximately 170,000 clones; approximately 81% occur a single time. The ten largest clones take up about 0.77% of the sample.

The data derive from a study of cytomegalovirus exposure and HLA in healthy donors (dated by TCRdb to 2016 to 2017). Turning to the overall study: In an earlier analysis of 450 to 750 of the donors, under 300 Gb of sequence data and just under 120 million unique TCR beta sequences from about 190 million T cells were reported. The study was designed to test whether signatures of past pathogen exposure could be identified by cataloging public T cell receptors. About 280 gigabases of sequencing data and around 85 million unique TCR sequences made up an early release that covered roughly 670 HLA-typed donors. Genome-wide SNP genotypes for about 65% of the 666 donors were used in a later genetic analysis, which treated that subset as a discovery cohort. Among some 410 genotyped donors of the cohort, an average of about 220,000 unique TCR beta nucleotide sequences was sequenced per donor, of which about 19% were non-productive. Donor age, sex, ethnicity and CMV serostatus were collected together with the repertoire data. Among the roughly 410 genotyped donors, around 81% belonged to the genetic ancestry cluster associated with self-reported Caucasian donors. About five DR-DQ haplotypes were treated as single units for association and clustering because of strong linkage in the cohort. Rather than drawing on any new phenotypic data, the later analysis identified candidate immune exposures from TCR beta sequences and the way those sequences occurred across donors. All discovery cohort repertoires had been generated using a single sequencing platform. A separate validation cohort of roughly 130 different subjects was used in addition to the roughly 620-subject first cohort. HLA typing included class I and class II loci at four-digit resolution. In a later analysis, previously published TCR beta repertoires from 670 or so donors were re-analyzed and high-resolution HLA genotyping was added so that TCR occurrence patterns could be studied. To predict cytomegalovirus infection status, the study combined high-throughput TCR immunosequencing, statistical association of individual TCRs with disease status, and machine learning. To decide whether each TCR beta V gene segment behaved as functional or pseudogenic, an earlier analysis of over 500 of the donors relied on high-throughput TCR beta sequencing. The number of typed donors differed by locus: roughly 629-640 for A, B, C, DRB1 and DQB1; 500 to 550 for DQA1; approximately 610 for DPA1; and about 450 for DPB1. The T cell repertoires of around 730 subjects were profiled by immunosequencing and related to cytomegalovirus serostatus.

Study-wide conclusions, independent of this receptor: Specific HLA alleles were associated with about 17,000 TCR beta sequences at a false discovery rate of 0.05 in a later analysis. A further reported finding was that TCR beta sequences accurately predicted the HLA-A and HLA-B alleles for most subjects in the first cohort. Roughly 15 rarely observed V segments, including chromosome 9 orphons, were excluded from the earlier analysis of some 590 of the donors because counts were too low. Compared with equally common non-associated chains, HLA-associated TCR beta chains in a later analysis were more clonally expanded and had lower generation probabilities. In vitro tests confirmed that a few of the cytomegalovirus-associated TCR beta chains recognize cytomegalovirus antigens. In a later genetic analysis, a missense DCLRE1C variant was associated with V-gene and J-gene trimming of TCR beta chains, and the association was replicated in an independent cohort. The 87-base-pair reads could not distinguish some IMGT-functional V segments, including TRBV6-2 and TRBV6-3, so those segments were excluded. The authors suggested that the approach could potentially be extended to other disease states and immunological phenotypes. In a later genetic analysis, fewer N-insertions in productive TCRs were reported among donors in an Asian-associated ancestry cluster than the roughly 700-donor mean. Presence/absence analyses assumed roughly uniform sequencing depth across donors, an assumption that may not hold. According to a later analysis, parvovirus B19, influenza, CMV and Epstein-Barr virus appeared linked to several top co-occurrence clusters. In a later analysis, the rate of TCR association differed among HLA loci, with DRB1 alleles having the most associated TCRs and HLA-C alleles having the fewest. Most TCR sequences were seen in very few donors, while some public TCRs were found in many individuals. CMV serostatus was the only immune exposure information available for the cohort. Broadly in line with IMGT annotations, most TCR beta V segments showed up in productive rearrangements about 87% or about 30% of the time in an earlier analysis of roughly 590 of the donors. A cluster of highly shared sequence variants was judged likely to be a technical artifact of the sequencing pipeline. Assigning TCR associations to individual alleles was difficult when HLA alleles, especially DR and DQ, strongly co-occurred. According to a later analysis, most CMV-associated TCR beta chains appeared to be HLA-restricted, and the HLA associations seemed to be driven largely by CMV exposure. Cytomegalovirus status was reported to be diagnosed by the classifier with high specificity and sensitivity in both the original and validation cohorts. Correlated functional status among segregating V segments might be attributable to linkage disequilibrium, but an unknown experimental factor could not be ruled out. The cohort was sequenced for TCR beta chains only, and without alpha or paired-chain data the features that could be detected were limited. In the study, about 150 TCR beta chains were listed as associated with cytomegalovirus. Because HLA typing was unavailable for some donors at each locus, only the typed subset was used in association tests.

The specimen was PBMCs. This receptor was taken from a woman aged 18-30 years in good health and CMV-seronegative. The rearrangement joined TRBV5-4 to TRBJ1-6; 7 central nucleotides agree with TRBD1. The CDR3 protein sequence reads: CASSLGQPNSYNSPLHF. DNA sequence: TGTGCCAGCAGCCTGGGACAGCCCAACTCCTATAATTCACCCCTCCACTTT.